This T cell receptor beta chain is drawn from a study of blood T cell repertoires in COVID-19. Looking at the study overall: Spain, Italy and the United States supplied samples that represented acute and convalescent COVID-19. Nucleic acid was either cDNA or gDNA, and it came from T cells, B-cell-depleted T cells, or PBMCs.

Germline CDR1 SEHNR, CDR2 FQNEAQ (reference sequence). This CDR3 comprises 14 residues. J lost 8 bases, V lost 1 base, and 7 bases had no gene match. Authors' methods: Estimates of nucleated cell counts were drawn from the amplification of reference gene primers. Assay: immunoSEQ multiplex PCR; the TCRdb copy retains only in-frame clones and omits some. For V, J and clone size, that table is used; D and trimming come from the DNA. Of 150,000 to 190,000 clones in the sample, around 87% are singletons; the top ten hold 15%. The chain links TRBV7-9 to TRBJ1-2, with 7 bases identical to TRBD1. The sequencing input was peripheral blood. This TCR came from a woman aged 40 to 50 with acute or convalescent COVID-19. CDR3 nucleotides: TGTGCCAGCAGCTTAGTTCGGGCAGGGGGAGGCTACACCTTC. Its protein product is CASSLVRAGGGYTF.